A single sample is the source of the 14 T cell receptor beta chains below, sequenced in a study of CD8+CD57+ T cells in acquired aplastic anemia. Genomic DNA constituted the template upon which TCR beta VDJ and CDR3 profiling was performed. MiXCR, run by TCRdb on the reads, gives a single entry per CDR3 protein. The table shows under 350,000 distinct CDR3 sequences, with roughly 59% occurring only once. Sequenced patients had shown CD8+CD57+ cell expansion by flow cytometry. The sample consisted of sorted CD4+, CD8+, or CD8+CD57+ T cells (not recorded which) from PBMCs. These receptors all come from a human donor with aplastic anemia.

Notes on this clonotype: At one of its ends the junction is not consistent with the germline gene, which may arise from a read error. The V and J genes are TRBV24-1 and TRBJ2-1, with 8 bases aligning to TRBD2. The V gene's germline CDR1 is KGHDR and CDR2 SFDVKD. CDR3 length equals 16 residues. This chain's CDR3 is CATSDNREGRYSEQFF. CDR3 nucleotide sequence: TGTGCCACCAGCGACAATCGGGAGGGCCGGTACAGTGAGCAGTTCTTC.

The genes are TRBV20-1 and TRBJ2-1; 10 nucleotides agree with TRBD1. Germline V gene sequence: CDR1 DFQATT, CDR2 SNEGSKA (reference sequence). The CDR3 is 14 amino acids. Unmatched junction bases numbered 4, after V lost 5 bases and J lost 3 bases. Here the CDR3 reads CSARRTGGYNEQFF. In DNA, the CDR3 is TGCAGTGCTCGTAGGACAGGGGGCTACAATGAGCAGTTCTTC.

V usage is TRBV2 and J usage is TRBJ1-5, with D tentatively TRBD1 (5 bases). The V gene's germline CDR1 is SNHLY and CDR2 FYNNEI. V was cut by 6 bases and J by 10 bases, with 31 bases left in between. The CDR3 is 18 amino acids. CDR3 sequence: CASRGDGRTPGSCFPQHF. The CDR3 DNA reads TGTGCCAGCAGGGGGGACGGCCGAACACCGGGGAGCTGTTTTCCCCAGCATTTT. The full variable domain, its missing parts supplied by reference TRBV2 and TRBJ1-5, is EPEVTQTPSHQVTQMGQEVILRCVPISNHLYFYWYRQILGQKVEFLVSFYNNEISEKSEIFDDQFSVERPDGSNFTLKIRSTKLEDSAMYFCASRGDGRTPGSCFPQHFGDGTRLSIL.

This clonotype was recorded many times. The rearrangement uses TRBV4-1 and TRBJ2-1, with TRBD1 matching 8 bases. V lost 3 bases, J lost 12 bases, and 10 bases stayed unmatched. Germline lookup yields CDR1 MGHRA and CDR2 YSYEKL. This CDR3 is built from 14 residues. The CDR3 DNA is TGCGCCAGCAGCCACATCTTGACAGGGGCGTTGCAGTTCTTC. Translating gives CASSHILTGALQFF.

V gene TRBV9 combines with J gene TRBJ1-2, with 7 positions matching TRBD1. Per germline, CDR1 SGDLS and CDR2 YYNGEE. CDR3 length: 13 amino acids. J gave up 8 bases and V 5 bases, and 9 bases lay outside the gene matches. The CDR3, as DNA: TGTGCCAGCAGTTTGCCAGGGGGTAAGGGCTACACCTTC. It encodes CASSLPGGKGYTF.

V and J are TRBV7-9 and TRBJ2-2; 12 nucleotides align to TRBD2. The V gene's germline CDR1 is SEHNR and CDR2 FQNEAQ (reference sequence). CDR3 length: 15 residues. Unmatched junction bases numbered 4, after V lost 5 bases and J lost 6 bases. Here the CDR3 DNA reads TGTGCCAGCAGCCCCTCTAGCGGGGGGGCCGGGGAGCTGTTTTTT. This encodes CASSPSSGGAGELFF.

This clonotype occurred many times. The chain combines TRBV20-1 with TRBJ2-3; 8 bases are shared with TRBD2. This CDR3 is built from 16 residues. Germline CDR1 is DFQATT and CDR2 is SNEGSKA (reference sequence). After removal of 3 bases from V and 1 base from J, the junction contained 9 bases not matched to a gene. As DNA, the CDR3 is TGCAGTGCTAGGAGGCCGGGGGGGGCCGGCACAGATACGCAGTATTTT. Translation: CSARRPGGAGTDTQYF.

The gene calls are TRBV10-3 and TRBJ2-7; 9 bases align to TRBD2. With V trimmed by 2 bases and J by 6 bases, 5 bases remained unmatched. The germline V gene has CDR1 ENHRY and CDR2 SYGVKD. The CDR3 extends over 14 amino acids. CDR3 DNA sequence: TGTGCCATCAGTGAGGCGGGAGGGCCTTTCGAGCAGTACTTC. Its protein product is CAISEAGGPFEQYF.

This clonotype showed up many times. The V call is TRBV2, the J call TRBJ2-7, with 12 bases that match TRBD1. J was trimmed by 4 bases and V by 1 base; bases with no gene match: 11. CDR1 is SNHLY, CDR2 FYNNEI, per germline. CDR3 length: 18 amino acids. For the CDR3, the DNA is TGTGCCAGCAGTGAAGGGGGGGACAGGGGGCACGATAAGTACGAGCAGTACTTC. Translating gives CASSEGGDRGHDKYEQYF.

The V call is TRBV7-2, the J call TRBJ2-7, with 7 bases fitting TRBD2. The germline gives CDR1 SGHTA, CDR2 FQGNSA. Trimming at V came to 3 bases and at J to 2 bases, leaving 1 base not matched to a gene. The CDR3 sequence is 13 residues long. CDR3 coding DNA: TGTGCCAGCAGCTTTGCGGGGGCCTACGAGCAGTACTTC. Its protein is CASSFAGAYEQYF.

This clonotype turned up a few times. The chain combines TRBV11-2 with TRBJ2-2; D unresolved. Trimming took 4 bases from V and 0 from J, leaving 9 bases between them. This CDR3 has 15 amino acids. Per the germline V gene, CDR1 is SGHAT and CDR2 is FQNNGV. The chain's CDR3 is CASSWIFANTGELFF. In DNA, the CDR3 is TGTGCCAGCAGCTGGATATTCGCGAACACCGGGGAGCTGTTTTTT.

The chain has TRBV24-1 and TRBJ2-1; 11 nucleotides agree with TRBD1. V was pared by 4 bases and J by 9 bases, with 13 bases of the junction left unmatched. The CDR3 covers 17 residues. Germline lookup yields CDR1 KGHDR and CDR2 SFDVKD. The CDR3 reads CATSEHRKDRGRTEQFF. CDR3 DNA sequence: TGTGCCACCAGTGAGCATAGAAAGGACAGGGGGCGGACTGAGCAGTTCTTC.

Only a few counts were recorded for this clonotype. CDR3 loop: CASSGGTVNTGELFF. CDR3 nucleotides: TGCGCCAGCAGCGGGGGGACAGTGAACACCGGGGAGCTGTTTTTT. The V call is TRBV5-1, the J call TRBJ2-2; D perhaps matches TRBD1 (7 bases). V was trimmed by 4 bases and J by 1 base, leaving 11 bases between them. CDR1 and CDR2 (germline): SGHRS, YFSETQ. CDR3 length: 15 residues.

This clonotype came up many times. J is TRBJ1-2 and V is TRBV6-2 or TRBV6-3, with TRBD1 matching over 7 bases. The CDR3 has 12 amino acids. From germline, CDR1 is MNHEY and CDR2 SVGEGT. V lost 4 bases to trimming and J lost 4 bases; unmatched junction nucleotides: 0. DNA for the CDR3: TGTGCCAGCAGTTCAGGGGGCTATGGCTACACCTTC. It is translated as CASSSGGYGYTF.